This T cell receptor beta chain was captured in a study of OX40 agonist ivuxolimab in advanced cancers. Study-level points and caveats: At doses 0.1 to 3.0 mg/kg, CD4+ and CD8+ clones expanded.

Germline lookup yields CDR1 LNHNV and CDR2 YYDKDF (reference sequence). CDR3 size: 16 residues. Trimming took off 0 bases at V and 0 bases at J, with 9 bases between the two ends. With respect to this clone: The antigen is unknown.

Repertoires were generated with immunoSEQ multiplex PCR, while TCRdb's copy carries only in-frame clones and drops some. Altogether roughly 50,000 clones are present, 60% to 80% being singletons, with the ten largest covering roughly 4%. Sequencing was performed on CD4+ or CD8+ T cells sorted from blood, taken in a trial of the OX40 agonist ivuxolimab. The sequence was obtained from an adult with an advanced solid tumor such as melanoma, head and neck, liver or kidney cancer. The V call is TRBV15, the J call TRBJ1-3; D call uncertain. The CDR3 DNA reads as TGTGCCACCAGCAGAGAGGCAGGAGACTCTGGAAACACCATATATTTT. Translated, it gives CATSREAGDSGNTIYF. The full variable domain, in which reference TRBV15 and TRBJ1-3 provide the parts outside the CDR3, is DAMVIQNPRYQVTQFGKPVTLSCSQTLNHNVMYWYQQKSSQAPKLLFHYYDKDFNNEADTPDNFQSRRPNTSFCFLDIRSPGLGDTAMYLCATSREAGDSGNTIYFGEGSWLTVV.